This is a list of T cell receptor beta chains from one sample in a study of Graves' ophthalmopathy and Graves' hyperthyroidism. TCRdb re-called the multiplex PCR reads through MiXCR, storing one row per CDR3 protein. In the table there are 300,000 or so distinct CDR3 sequences, roughly 15% of which are singletons. Sequencing was done on a sample of peripheral blood. These receptors all stem from an adult man with Graves' ophthalmopathy. Both conserved end residues are part of each CDR3. D genes are given only for firm matches. Clone size is shown for a subset of rows, as once, few, many or a class of expanded clone.

clone_size	v_call	cdr3_length	d_call	j_call	cdr3_aa	cdr3_nt
NA	TRBV10-1	15	TRBD2	TRBJ2-5	CASSDGGRAEETQYF	TGCGCCAGCAGTGATGGCGGGAGGGCCGAGGAGACTCAGTACTTC
few	TRBV6-1	13	NA	TRBJ2-5	CASSNGPGGTQYF	TGTGCCAGCAGTAATGGACCTGGTGGGACCCAGTACTTC
NA	TRBV6-1	15	NA	TRBJ2-4	CASRPSLAPINIQYF	TGTGCCAGCAGGCCATCTCTAGCTCCCATCAACATTCAGTACTTC
many	TRBV6-2/TRBV6-3	15	TRBD1	TRBJ2-2	CASSSDRGITGELFF	TGTGCCAGCAGTTCGGACAGGGGAATCACCGGGGAGCTGTTTTTT
NA	TRBV12-3/TRBV12-4	14	NA	TRBJ2-7	CASSLVGRVDEQCF	TGTGCCAGCAGTTTGGTGGGGCGGGTAGACGAGCAGTGCTTC
many	TRBV11-2	17	NA	TRBJ1-5	CASTPRGGPSGNQPQHF	TGTGCCAGCACCCCTCGGGGAGGGCCTTCGGGCAATCAGCCCCAGCATTTT
many	TRBV5-1	13	NA	TRBJ2-7	CASSWGTPFGQYF	TGCGCCAGCAGCTGGGGGACACCCTTTGGGCAGTACTTC
few	TRBV30	15	NA	TRBJ2-1	CAWNPGLSSYNEQFF	TGTGCCTGGAACCCGGGACTTAGCTCCTACAATGAGCAGTTCTTC
many	TRBV18	15	TRBD2	TRBJ2-7	CASSAHSGSSYEQYF	TGTGCCAGCTCAGCCCATAGCGGGAGCTCCTACGAGCAGTACTTC
many	TRBV2	13	NA	TRBJ2-4	CASSLTSKNIQYF	TGTGCCAGCAGTTTGACATCCAAAAACATTCAGTACTTC
many	TRBV6-1	13	NA	TRBJ2-5	CASSGTDKETQYF	TGTGCCAGCAGTGGGACAGATAAAGAGACCCAGTACTTC
few	TRBV4-3	16	TRBD1	TRBJ1-1	CASSQALGQFSSEAFF	TGCGCCAGCAGCCAGGCATTGGGACAGTTCTCTTCTGAAGCTTTCTTT
many	TRBV29-1	13	TRBD2	TRBJ2-2	CSVREGNTGELFF	TGCAGCGTACGGGAGGGAAACACCGGGGAGCTGTTTTTT
many	TRBV30	12	NA	TRBJ1-2	CAHRSGNYGYTF	TGTGCCCATAGGAGTGGGAACTATGGCTACACCTTC
NA	TRBV30	13	NA	TRBJ1-1	CAWSKLRNTEAFF	TGTGCCTGGAGTAAGCTTCGGAACACTGAAGCTTTCTTT
many	TRBV6-1	14	NA	TRBJ1-2	CASIRPGDLSGYTF	TGTGCCAGCATCCGCCCAGGGGATCTCTCTGGCTACACCTTC
many	TRBV7-8	16	TRBD2	TRBJ2-7	CASSLLGLVRPGEQYF	TGTGCCAGCAGCTTATTGGGACTAGTCCGCCCGGGGGAGCAGTACTTC
many	TRBV12-3/TRBV12-4	14	TRBD1	TRBJ2-7	CASSPQGAIYEQYF	TGTGCCAGCAGTCCTCAGGGGGCTATTTACGAGCAGTACTTC
many	TRBV20-1	16	TRBD2	TRBJ2-7	CSAPLASEHSTYEQYF	TGCAGTGCTCCACTAGCGTCCGAACACAGCACCTACGAGCAGTACTTC
once	TRBV12-3/TRBV12-4	14	TRBD1	TRBJ2-5	CASSRQGTQETQYF	TGTGCCAGCAGTAGACAGGGAACCCAAGAGACCCAGTACTTC
many	TRBV2	13	NA	TRBJ1-2	CASSWRAAGGYTF	TGTGCCAGCAGCTGGAGGGCAGCGGGGGGCTACACCTTC
many	TRBV12-3/TRBV12-4	15	TRBD1	TRBJ2-2	CASSLRDRVTGELFF	TGTGCCAGCAGTCTCCGGGACAGGGTGACCGGGGAGCTGTTTTTT
many	TRBV12-3/TRBV12-4	14	NA	TRBJ2-5	CASSLGDGGETQYF	TGTGCCAGCAGTTTAGGGGACGGGGGAGAGACCCAGTACTTC
many	TRBV20-1	12	NA	TRBJ1-5	CSARNSNQPQHF	TGCAGTGCTAGGAATAGCAATCAGCCCCAGCATTTT
many	TRBV12-3/TRBV12-4	14	NA	TRBJ1-1	CASSRSGAGTEALF	TGTGCCAGCAGCCGTAGCGGGGCTGGCACTGAAGCTCTCTTT
NA	TRBV19	16	TRBD1	TRBJ1-5	CASRIRTGGSNQPQHF	TGTGCCAGTAGAATAAGGACAGGGGGAAGCAATCAGCCCCAGCATTTT
many	TRBV7-9	14	TRBD1	TRBJ2-7	CASSLGTVSYEQYF	TGTGCCAGCAGTTTGGGGACAGTTTCTTACGAGCAGTACTTC
NA	TRBV2	17	TRBD2	TRBJ2-7	CATSDLRSGRVAYEQYF	TGTGCCACCAGTGATTTGAGGAGCGGGAGGGTTGCCTACGAGCAGTACTTC
once	TRBV2	14	NA	TRBJ2-4	CASGFTEAKNIQYF	TGTGCCAGCGGGTTCACCGAAGCCAAAAACATTCAGTACTTC
NA	TRBV4-2	16	NA	TRBJ2-7	CASSQGLLPVSYEQYF	TGTGCCAGCAGCCAGGGACTTCTTCCAGTCTCCTACGAGCAGTACTTC
NA	TRBV7-3	14	NA	TRBJ2-2	CASRSNSYTGELFF	TGTGCCAGCAGGTCCAACAGTTACACCGGGGAGCTGTTTTTT
few	TRBV13	18	TRBD2	TRBJ2-3	CASSLGLTSGGATDTQYF	TGTGCCAGCAGCTTAGGCTTGACTAGCGGGGGGGCCACAGATACGCAGTATTTT
many	TRBV3-1	15	NA	TRBJ1-5	CASSQAQLPNQPQHF	TGTGCCAGCAGCCAAGCACAGCTACCCAATCAGCCCCAGCATTTT
many	TRBV5-1	14	NA	TRBJ1-2	CASSSPGGGQGYTF	TGCGCCAGCAGCTCTCCAGGAGGGGGGCAGGGCTACACCTTC
many	TRBV20-1	15	TRBD2	TRBJ2-7	CSARDSGIGGDEQYF	TGCAGTGCTAGAGATAGCGGGATCGGGGGCGACGAGCAGTACTTC
few	TRBV5-1	13	NA	TRBJ2-5	CASSLEVPGAQYF	TGCGCCAGCAGCTTGGAAGTCCCCGGGGCCCAGTACTTC
NA	TRBV12-3/TRBV12-4	15	TRBD1	TRBJ1-5	CASSAQRQGNQPQHF	TGTGCCAGCAGTGCTCAAAGACAGGGGAATCAGCCCCAGCATTTT
many	TRBV6-1	13	NA	TRBJ2-7	CASSQTKSYEQYF	TGTGCCAGCAGCCAAACGAAGTCTTACGAGCAGTACTTC
many	TRBV6-5	14	NA	TRBJ2-5	CASSYLDSQETQYF	TGTGCCAGCAGTTACTTGGACAGTCAAGAGACCCAGTACTTC
many	TRBV19	14	NA	TRBJ2-5	CASSIRAGEETQYF	TGTGCCAGTAGTATTAGGGCAGGGGAAGAGACCCAGTACTTC
many	TRBV7-2	13	NA	TRBJ2-5	CASSQGVGETQYF	TGTGCCAGCAGTCAGGGCGTAGGGGAGACCCAGTACTTC
once	TRBV7-2	12	NA	TRBJ1-2	CASSLAPDGYTF	TGTGCCAGCAGCTTGGCTCCCGATGGCTACACCTTC
NA	TRBV18	14	NA	TRBJ2-7	CASSLKTGPYEQYF	TGTGCCAGCTCACTAAAGACAGGACCCTACGAGCAGTACTTC
many	TRBV10-3	14	NA	TRBJ2-7	CAISRTQVLDEQYF	TGTGCCATCAGTAGGACCCAGGTTCTGGACGAGCAGTACTTC
many	TRBV20-1	16	TRBD2	TRBJ2-7	CSASPMTSGSPYEQYF	TGCAGTGCTAGCCCTATGACTAGCGGGAGTCCCTACGAGCAGTACTTC
NA	TRBV6-1	14	NA	TRBJ1-1	CASRGAGGRTEAFF	TGTGCCAGCAGAGGGGCTGGGGGGCGGACTGAAGCTTTCTTT
many	TRBV4-2	16	NA	TRBJ1-1	CASSQEVGVMNTEAFF	TGTGCCAGCAGCCAAGAAGTTGGGGTCATGAACACTGAAGCTTTCTTT
many	TRBV20-1	13	TRBD1	TRBJ1-2	CSARGGTAYGYTF	TGCAGTGCTAGAGGAGGGACAGCATATGGCTACACCTTC
many	TRBV7-2	13	NA	TRBJ2-7	CASSYSWTYEQYF	TGTGCCAGCAGCTACTCTTGGACCTACGAGCAGTACTTC
many	TRBV12-3/TRBV12-4	16	TRBD2	TRBJ2-5	CASSGGLAGGDETQYF	TGTGCCAGCAGTGGCGGACTAGCGGGAGGGGATGAGACCCAGTACTTC
many	TRBV12-3/TRBV12-4	15	TRBD1	TRBJ2-7	CASSLTGTGAYEQYF	TGTGCCAGCAGCTTAACCGGGACAGGGGCCTACGAGCAGTACTTC
many	TRBV7-9	15	NA	TRBJ1-5	CASSAQGLGNQPQHF	TGTGCCAGCAGCGCACAAGGGCTCGGCAATCAGCCCCAGCATTTT
many	TRBV5-1	15	NA	TRBJ2-7	CASSLGAGSSREQYF	TGCGCCAGCAGCTTGGGGGCAGGGAGTTCGCGCGAGCAGTACTTC